These T cell receptor beta chains were read from a single sample in a study of blood T cell repertoires in COVID-19. This table comes from immunoSEQ multiplex PCR, and its TCRdb copy is limited to in-frame clones, with some not included. The sample comprises some 300,000 clones, over 75% of which are singletons, and about 1% rests with the top ten. The sample consisted of PBMCs or T cells enriched from blood (not recorded which). The receptors were gathered from a woman in her 30s who had recovered from COVID-19. Each CDR3 is given with its conserved first and last residue. D genes are given only for firm matches. Where a row states a size, it is once, few, many or the class of an expanded clone; other rows omit it.

clone_size	d_call	v_call	j_call	cdr3_nt	cdr3_aa
-	TRBD1	TRBV19	TRBJ1-4	TGTGCCAGTACCCCGACCGGGACAGGCCTGACTAATGAAAAACTGTTTTTT	CASTPTGTGLTNEKLFF
-	TRBD1	TRBV30	TRBJ2-3	TGTGCCTGGAGTCCAGGGGACAGGGTTCCCCAAGATACGCAGTATTTT	CAWSPGDRVPQDTQYF
-	TRBD1	TRBV9	TRBJ1-2	TGTGCCAGCAGCGGGACAGGGAAAGGGGGCTATGGCTACACCTTC	CASSGTGKGGYGYTF
-	TRBD1	TRBV6-5	TRBJ1-1	TGTGCCAGCAGTTACAGGGGGCAGGGGGACACTGAAGCTTTCTTT	CASSYRGQGDTEAFF
-	-	TRBV5-1	TRBJ1-1	TGCCCCACCACGGGGGGCCGGGGGGGAAACACTGAAGCTTTCTTT	CPTTGGRGGNTEAFF
-	TRBD1	TRBV6-5	TRBJ1-1	TGTGCCAGCAGCATAACAGGGGACACTGAAGCTTTCTTT	CASSITGDTEAFF
-	-	TRBV3-1/TRBV3-2	TRBJ2-3	TGTGCCAGCAGCCAAGATCGGCAGGGAACAGATACGCAGTATTTT	CASSQDRQGTDTQYF
-	TRBD2	TRBV2	TRBJ2-3	TGTGCCAGCAGCCCAAGACTAGCGGGGGCCTCAGATACGCAGTATTTT	CASSPRLAGASDTQYF
-	-	TRBV19	TRBJ2-2	TGTGCCAGTAGTATTCCGGGGAACACCGGGGAGCTGTTTTTT	CASSIPGNTGELFF
-	TRBD2	TRBV7-2	TRBJ2-7	TGTGCCAGCAGCTTAGCAGGACTAGCGGGGGGGAGGGAGCAGTACTTC	CASSLAGLAGGREQYF
-	TRBD1	TRBV5-1	TRBJ1-6	TGCGCCAGCAGCTTGGCTGACAGGGGAGCAAGTTCACCCCTCCACTTT	CASSLADRGASSPLHF
few	TRBD1	TRBV5-1	TRBJ1-2	TGCGCCAGCAGCTTGGGACAGGGAGGAGATGGCTACACCTTC	CASSLGQGGDGYTF
-	-	TRBV7-2	TRBJ2-1	TGTGCCAGCAGCTTATCGGGAATGGACGGAAGGGTGCGGAATGAGCAGTTCTTC	CASSLSGMDGRVRNEQFF
-	-	TRBV19	TRBJ1-6	TGTGCCCCCCAAGAGAGGAGTAATTCACCCCTCCACTTT	CAPQERSNSPLHF
-	-	TRBV28	TRBJ2-3	TGTGCCAGCAGTTCCCAACCCGTACTTAAAACAGATACGCAGTATTTT	CASSSQPVLKTDTQYF
once	TRBD1	TRBV12-3/TRBV12-4	TRBJ1-5	TGTGCCAGCAGTTTCGGGACAGGGCGGGATTTT	CASSFGTGRDF
-	-	TRBV6-5	TRBJ1-2	TGTGCCAGCAGTCACGGGGGGCCCTATGGCTACACCTTC	CASSHGGPYGYTF
-	TRBD1	TRBV5-1	TRBJ2-2	TGCGCCAGCAGCTCCCTACGACAGGGGCAAGTCGGGGAGCTGTTTTTT	CASSSLRQGQVGELFF
-	-	TRBV6-5	TRBJ2-5	TGTGCCAGCAGTTACTCGATGACGGGAGAGACCCAGTACTTC	CASSYSMTGETQYF
-	-	TRBV29-1	TRBJ1-2	TGCAGCGTTGACCCAATGACAGGATTGAACTATGGCTACACCTTC	CSVDPMTGLNYGYTF
-	TRBD2	TRBV5-4	TRBJ2-2	TGTGCCAGCAGCTATAGCGGGGGGAACACCGGGGAGCTGTTTTTT	CASSYSGGNTGELFF
-	-	TRBV2	TRBJ2-2	TGTGCCAGCAGTGAACTGAGGGAAGGGCTGAACACCGGGGAGCTGTTTTTT	CASSELREGLNTGELFF
-	-	TRBV14	TRBJ1-4	TGTGCCAGCAGCCAAGCTAGGTTTCCCCTTGCAACTAATGAAAAACTGTTTTTT	CASSQARFPLATNEKLFF
-	TRBD2	TRBV29-1	TRBJ2-3	TGCAGCGTAGAGAGCGGGAGTAGCACAGATACGCAGTATTTT	CSVESGSSTDTQYF
-	TRBD2	TRBV7-9	TRBJ2-6	TGTGCCAGCAGCCCGGGGACTAGCGGGGAGGGGGCCAACGTCCTGACTTTC	CASSPGTSGEGANVLTF